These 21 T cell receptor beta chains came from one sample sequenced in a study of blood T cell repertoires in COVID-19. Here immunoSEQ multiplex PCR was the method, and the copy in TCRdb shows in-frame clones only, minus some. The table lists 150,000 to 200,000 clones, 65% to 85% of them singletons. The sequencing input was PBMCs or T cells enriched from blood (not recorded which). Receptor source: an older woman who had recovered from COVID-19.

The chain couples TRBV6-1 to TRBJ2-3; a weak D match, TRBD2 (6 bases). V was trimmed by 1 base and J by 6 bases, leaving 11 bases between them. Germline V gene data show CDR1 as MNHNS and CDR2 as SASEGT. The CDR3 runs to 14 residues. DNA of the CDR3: TGTGCCAGCAGTGAAGGAACGGGAGTCGATACGCAGTATTTT. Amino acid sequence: CASSEGTGVDTQYF.

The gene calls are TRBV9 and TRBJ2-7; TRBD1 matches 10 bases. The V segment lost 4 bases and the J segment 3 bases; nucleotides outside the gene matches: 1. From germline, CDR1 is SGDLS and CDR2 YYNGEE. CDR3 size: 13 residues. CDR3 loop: CASSRDRGYEQYF. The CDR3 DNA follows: TGTGCCAGCAGCCGGGACAGGGGCTACGAGCAGTACTTC.

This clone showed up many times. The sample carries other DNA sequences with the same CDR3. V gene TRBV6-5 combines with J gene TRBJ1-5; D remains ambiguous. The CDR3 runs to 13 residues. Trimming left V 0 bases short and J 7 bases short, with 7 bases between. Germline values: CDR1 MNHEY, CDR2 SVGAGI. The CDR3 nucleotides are TGTGCCAGCAGTTACTCGACTGGGCAGCCCCAGCATTTT. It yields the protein CASSYSTGQPQHF.

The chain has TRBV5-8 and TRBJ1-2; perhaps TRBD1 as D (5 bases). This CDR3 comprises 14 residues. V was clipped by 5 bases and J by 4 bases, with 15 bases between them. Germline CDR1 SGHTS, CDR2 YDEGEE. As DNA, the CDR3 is TGTGCCAGCAGGCGAAAGGCAGGGTCCTATGGCTACACCTTC. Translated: CASRRKAGSYGYTF.

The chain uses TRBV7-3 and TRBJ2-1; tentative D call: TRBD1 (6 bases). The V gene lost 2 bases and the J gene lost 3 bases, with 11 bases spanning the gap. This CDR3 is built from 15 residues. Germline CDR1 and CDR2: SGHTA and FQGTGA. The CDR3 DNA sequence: TGTGCCAGCAGCTTACAGGGGTCCGTCTACAATGAGCAGTTCTTC. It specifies CASSLQGSVYNEQFF.

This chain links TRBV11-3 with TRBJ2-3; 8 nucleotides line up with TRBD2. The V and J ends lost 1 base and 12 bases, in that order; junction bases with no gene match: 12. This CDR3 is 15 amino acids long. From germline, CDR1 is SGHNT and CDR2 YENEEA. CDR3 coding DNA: TGTGCCAGCAGCTTAGGGAGTCTCGCGGGGGGCCCCCAGTATTTT. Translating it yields CASSLGSLAGGPQYF.

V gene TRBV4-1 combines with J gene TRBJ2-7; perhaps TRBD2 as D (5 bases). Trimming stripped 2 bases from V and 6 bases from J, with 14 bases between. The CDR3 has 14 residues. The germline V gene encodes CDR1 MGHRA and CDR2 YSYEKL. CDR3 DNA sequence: TGCGCCAGCAGCCAAAAGATTAATGAGGGCGAGCAGTACTTC. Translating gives CASSQKINEGEQYF.

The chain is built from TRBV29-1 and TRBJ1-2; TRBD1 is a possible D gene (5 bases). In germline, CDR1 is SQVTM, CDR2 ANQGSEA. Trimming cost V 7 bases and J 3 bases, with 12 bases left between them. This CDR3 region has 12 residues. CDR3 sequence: CSARGEDYGYTF. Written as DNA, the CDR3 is TGCAGCGCGCGAGGGGAGGACTATGGCTACACCTTC. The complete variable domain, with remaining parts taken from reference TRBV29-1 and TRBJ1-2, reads SAVISQKPSRDICQRGTSLTIQCQVDSQVTMMFWYRQQPGQSLTLIATANQGSEATYESGFVIDKFPISRPNLTFSTLTVSNMSPEDSSIYLCSARGEDYGYTFGSGTRLTVV.

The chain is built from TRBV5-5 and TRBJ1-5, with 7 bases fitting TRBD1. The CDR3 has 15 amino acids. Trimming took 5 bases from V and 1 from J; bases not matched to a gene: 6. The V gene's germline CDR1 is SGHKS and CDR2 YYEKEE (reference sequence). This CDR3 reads CASRPTGASNQPQHF. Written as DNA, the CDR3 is TGTGCCAGCAGACCTACAGGGGCAAGCAATCAGCCCCAGCATTTT. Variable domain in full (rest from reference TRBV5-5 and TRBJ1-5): DAGVTQSPTHLIKTRGQQVTLRCSPISGHKSVSWYQQVLGQGPQFIFQYYEKEERGRGNFPDRFSARQFPNYSSELNVNALLLGDSALYLCASRPTGASNQPQHFGDGTRLSIL.

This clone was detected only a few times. CDR3 in amino acids: CASSLLGLDNREQYF. The CDR3 DNA follows: TGTGCCAGCAGCTTATTGGGACTAGATAATCGCGAGCAGTACTTC. The chain uses TRBV7-2 and TRBJ2-7; TRBD2 agrees at 8 bases. Looked up from germline, CDR1 is SGHTA and CDR2 is FQGNSA. CDR3 length: 15 residues. Losses at the gene ends were 2 bases for V and 6 bases for J; bases not matched to a gene: 9.

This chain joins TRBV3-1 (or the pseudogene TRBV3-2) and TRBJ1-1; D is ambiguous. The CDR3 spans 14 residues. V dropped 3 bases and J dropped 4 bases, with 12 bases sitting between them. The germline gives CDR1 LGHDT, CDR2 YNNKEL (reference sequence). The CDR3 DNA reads TGTGCCAGCAGCCAGTCAGGAATGGGCACTGAAGCTTTCTTT. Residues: CASSQSGMGTEAFF.

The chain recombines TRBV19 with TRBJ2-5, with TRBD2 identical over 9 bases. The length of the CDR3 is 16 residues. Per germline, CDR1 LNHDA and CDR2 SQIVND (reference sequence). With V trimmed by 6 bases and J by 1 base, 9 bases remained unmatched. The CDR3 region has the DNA TGTGCCAGTAGCGCGACTAGCGGAAGCCCCCAAGAGACCCAGTACTTC. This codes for CASSATSGSPQETQYF. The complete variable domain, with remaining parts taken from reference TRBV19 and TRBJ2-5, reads DGGITQSPKYLFRKEGQNVTLSCEQNLNHDAMYWYRQDPGQGLRLIYYSQIVNDFQKGDIAEGYSVSREKKESFPLTVTSAQKNPTAFYLCASSATSGSPQETQYFGPGTRLLVL.

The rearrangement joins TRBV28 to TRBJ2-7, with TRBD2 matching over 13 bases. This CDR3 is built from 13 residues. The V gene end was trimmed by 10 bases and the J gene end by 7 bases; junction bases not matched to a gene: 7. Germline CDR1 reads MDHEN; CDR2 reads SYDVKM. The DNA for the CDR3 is TGTGCCACCGGACTAGCGGGAGTTCGAGAGCAGTACTTC. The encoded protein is CATGLAGVREQYF.

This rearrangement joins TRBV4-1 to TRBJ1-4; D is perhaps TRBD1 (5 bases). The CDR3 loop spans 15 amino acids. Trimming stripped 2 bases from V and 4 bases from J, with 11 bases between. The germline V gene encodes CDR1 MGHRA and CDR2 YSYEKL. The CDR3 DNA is TGCGCCAGCAGCCAAACCTTCCAGGGTAATGAAAAACTGTTTTTT. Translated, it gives CASSQTFQGNEKLFF.

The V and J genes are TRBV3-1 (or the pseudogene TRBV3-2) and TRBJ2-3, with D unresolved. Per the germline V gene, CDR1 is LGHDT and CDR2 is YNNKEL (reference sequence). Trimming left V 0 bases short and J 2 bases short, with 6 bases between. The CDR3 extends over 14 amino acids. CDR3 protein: CASSQDAFTDTQYF. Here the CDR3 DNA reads TGTGCCAGCAGCCAAGATGCGTTCACAGATACGCAGTATTTT.

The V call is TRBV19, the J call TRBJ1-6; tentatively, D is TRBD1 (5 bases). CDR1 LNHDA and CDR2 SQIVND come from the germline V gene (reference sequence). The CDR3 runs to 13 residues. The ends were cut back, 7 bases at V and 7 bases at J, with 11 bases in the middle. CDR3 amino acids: CASKETANSPLHF. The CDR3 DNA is TGTGCCAGTAAGGAGACAGCGAATTCACCCCTCCACTTT.

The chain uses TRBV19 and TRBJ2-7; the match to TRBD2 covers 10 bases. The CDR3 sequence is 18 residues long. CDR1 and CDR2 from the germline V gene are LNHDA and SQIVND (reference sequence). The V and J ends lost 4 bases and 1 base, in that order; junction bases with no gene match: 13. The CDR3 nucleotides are TGTGCCAGTAGTAGAGAGTCGGCTAGCGGGAGAGGATCCTACGAGCAGTACTTC. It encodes CASSRESASGRGSYEQYF.

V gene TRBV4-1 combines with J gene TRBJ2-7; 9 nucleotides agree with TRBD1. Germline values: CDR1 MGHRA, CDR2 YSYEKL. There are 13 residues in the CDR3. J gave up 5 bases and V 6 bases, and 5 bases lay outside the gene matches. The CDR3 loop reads CASRGQGRDEQYF. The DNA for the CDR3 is TGCGCCAGCAGGGGACAGGGACGGGACGAGCAGTACTTC.

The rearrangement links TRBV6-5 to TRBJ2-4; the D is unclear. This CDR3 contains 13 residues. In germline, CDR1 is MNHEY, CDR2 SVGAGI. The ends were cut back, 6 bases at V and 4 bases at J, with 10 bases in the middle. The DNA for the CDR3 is TGTGCCAGCAGGCTAGATGTGAAAAACATTCAGTACTTC. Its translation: CASRLDVKNIQYF.

In DNA, the CDR3 is TGCAGCGTTGGAGAACTAGCGGGACTGTACAATGAGCAGTTCTTC. It yields the protein CSVGELAGLYNEQFF. The J gene is TRBJ2-1, the V gene TRBV29-1, with TRBD2 identical over 10 bases. The J segment lost 4 bases and the V segment lost 4 bases, leaving 7 bases of the junction unmatched. This CDR3 comprises 15 residues. CDR1 and CDR2 (germline): SQVTM, ANQGSEA.

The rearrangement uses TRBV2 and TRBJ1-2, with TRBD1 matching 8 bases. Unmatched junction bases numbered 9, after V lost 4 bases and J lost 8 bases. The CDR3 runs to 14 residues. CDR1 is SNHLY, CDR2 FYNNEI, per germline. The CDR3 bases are TGTGCCAGCAGTGTTGTTCCAGGGGGCGACGGCTACACCTTC. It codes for CASSVVPGGDGYTF.